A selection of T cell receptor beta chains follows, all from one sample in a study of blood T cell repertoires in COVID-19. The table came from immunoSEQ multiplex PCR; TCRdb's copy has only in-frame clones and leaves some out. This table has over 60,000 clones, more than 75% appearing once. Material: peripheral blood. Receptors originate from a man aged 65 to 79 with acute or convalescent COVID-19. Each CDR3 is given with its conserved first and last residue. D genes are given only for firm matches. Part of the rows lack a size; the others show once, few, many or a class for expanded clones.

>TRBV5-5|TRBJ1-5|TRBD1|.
CASSLEPGGSQPQHF
TGTGCCAGCAGCTTGGAGCCAGGGGGCAGTCAGCCCCAGCATTTT
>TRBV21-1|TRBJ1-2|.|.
CASSKQEAFHNYGYTF
TGTGCCAGCAGCAAACAGGAGGCCTTTCATAACTATGGCTACACCTTC
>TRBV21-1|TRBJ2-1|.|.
CASKDHGTSGGRYNEQFF
TGTGCCAGCAAAGACCACGGGACTAGCGGGGGGAGGTACAATGAGCAGTTCTTC
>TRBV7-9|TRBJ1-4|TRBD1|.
CASSRGDSVNEKLFF
TGTGCCAGCAGCAGGGGGGACAGTGTTAATGAAAAACTGTTTTTT
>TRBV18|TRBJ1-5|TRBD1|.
CASSPPGQGDQPQHF
TGTGCCAGCTCACCGCCGGGACAGGGCGATCAGCCCCAGCATTTT
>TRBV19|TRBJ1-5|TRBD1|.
CASSIYGTGANQPQHF
TGTGCCAGTAGTATATACGGGACAGGGGCAAATCAGCCCCAGCATTTT
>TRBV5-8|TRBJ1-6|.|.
CASSSSARGSPLHF
TGTGCCAGCAGCTCCAGCGCCAGGGGTTCACCCCTCCACTTT
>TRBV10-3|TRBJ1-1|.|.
CAISESSGRVTEAFF
TGTGCCATCAGTGAGTCGTCGGGAAGGGTAACTGAAGCTTTCTTT
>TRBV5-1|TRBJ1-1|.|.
CASSLERAANTEAFF
TGCGCCAGCAGCTTGGAGAGGGCGGCGAACACTGAAGCTTTCTTT
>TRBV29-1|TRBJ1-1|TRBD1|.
CSVEVGTANTEAFF
TGCAGCGTTGAAGTCGGGACAGCGAACACTGAAGCTTTCTTT
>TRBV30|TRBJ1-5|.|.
CAWNPQSNQPQHF
TGTGCCTGGAATCCGCAGTCCAATCAGCCCCAGCATTTT
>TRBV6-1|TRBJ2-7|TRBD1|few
CASSDEGTGRPYGQYF
TGTGCCAGCAGTGATGAGGGGACAGGGCGCCCTTATGGGCAGTACTTC
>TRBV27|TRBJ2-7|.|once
CASSLGQSALYEQYF
TGTGCCAGCAGTTTAGGCCAGAGCGCACTCTACGAGCAGTACTTC
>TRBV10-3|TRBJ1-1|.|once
CAISEYGGQDTEAFF
TGTGCCATCAGTGAATACGGGGGGCAGGACACTGAAGCTTTCTTT
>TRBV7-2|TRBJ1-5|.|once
CASSPVPPGGMNNQPQHF
TGTGCCAGCAGCCCCGTGCCCCCGGGGGGCATGAACAATCAGCCCCAGCATTTT
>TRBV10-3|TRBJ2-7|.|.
CAISESRGSRVYEQYF
TGTGCCATCAGTGAGTCGAGGGGGTCGCGGGTCTACGAGCAGTACTTC
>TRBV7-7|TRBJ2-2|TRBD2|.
CASSTAQVPAGVSGELFF
TGTGCTAGCAGCACGGCCCAGGTTCCGGCGGGAGTTTCCGGGGAGCTGTTTTTT
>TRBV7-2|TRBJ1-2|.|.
CASSLGLQISGADTF
TGTGCCAGCAGCTTAGGGTTACAGATCTCTGGGGCGGACACCTTC
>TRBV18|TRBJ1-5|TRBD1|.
CASSPDRGNQPQHF
TGTGCCAGCTCACCTGACAGGGGCAATCAGCCCCAGCATTTT
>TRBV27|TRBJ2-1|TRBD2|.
CASSVAGAAERQFF
TGTGCCAGCAGTGTAGCGGGGGCGGCTGAGCGGCAGTTCTTC
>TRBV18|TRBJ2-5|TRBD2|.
CASSPGLAGETQYF
TGTGCCAGCTCACCGGGACTAGCCGGAGAGACCCAGTACTTC
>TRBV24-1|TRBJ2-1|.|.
CATSDPPRAEQFF
TGTGCCACCAGTGATCCCCCGAGGGCCGAGCAGTTCTTC
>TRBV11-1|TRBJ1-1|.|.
CASSFPPQITEAFF
TGTGCCAGCAGCTTCCCCCCGCAGATCACTGAAGCTTTCTTT
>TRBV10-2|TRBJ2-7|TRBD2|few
CASSEYASGSLYEQYF
TGCGCCAGCAGTGAGTACGCTAGCGGGAGTTTATACGAGCAGTACTTC
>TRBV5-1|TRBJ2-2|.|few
CASLIKEGATGELFF
TGCGCCAGCCTTATTAAGGAGGGGGCGACCGGGGAGCTGTTTTTT
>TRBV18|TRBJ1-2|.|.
CASSPQATGYGYTF
TGTGCCAGCTCACCACAGGCGACGGGCTATGGCTACACCTTC
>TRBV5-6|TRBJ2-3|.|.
CASSLEWGTPSSTDTQYF
TGTGCCAGCAGCTTGGAATGGGGGACTCCCTCTAGCACAGATACGCAGTATTTT
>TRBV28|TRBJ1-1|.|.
CASSASGGGYTEAFF
TGTGCCAGCAGTGCCTCCGGGGGTGGGTACACTGAAGCTTTCTTT
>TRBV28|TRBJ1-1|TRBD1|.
CASTKTGFRGEAFF
TGTGCCAGCACCAAGACAGGGTTTCGCGGTGAAGCTTTCTTT
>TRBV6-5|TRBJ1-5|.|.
CASSSSRGESNQPQHF
TGTGCCAGCAGTTCCTCCCGTGGAGAGAGCAATCAGCCCCAGCATTTT
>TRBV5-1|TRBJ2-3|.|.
CASSFQGGGPDTQYF
TGCGCCAGCAGCTTTCAGGGAGGAGGGCCAGATACGCAGTATTTT
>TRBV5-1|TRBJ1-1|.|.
CASSLTGNRGEAFF
TGCGCCAGCAGCTTGACAGGTAACCGTGGTGAAGCTTTCTTT
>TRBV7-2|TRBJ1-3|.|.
CASRPGNSGNTIYF
TGTGCCAGCAGACCCGGTAACTCTGGAAACACCATATATTTT
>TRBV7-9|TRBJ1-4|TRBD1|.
CASSSGTGFSEKLFF
TGTGCCAGCAGCTCCGGGACAGGGTTTTCGGAAAAACTGTTTTTT
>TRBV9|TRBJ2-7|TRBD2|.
CASSVTAGATSYEQYF
TGTGCCAGCAGCGTGACAGCGGGGGCCACCTCCTACGAGCAGTACTTC
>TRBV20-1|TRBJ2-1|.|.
CRVYSAVGSFF
TGCAGAGTTTATTCAGCGGTGGGTTCATTCTTC
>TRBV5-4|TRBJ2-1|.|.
CASSWRDRPYNEQFF
TGTGCCAGCAGCTGGCGGGACAGACCCTACAATGAGCAGTTCTTC
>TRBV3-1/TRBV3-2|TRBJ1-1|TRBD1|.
CASSQDPGTGSFF
TGTGCCAGCAGCCAAGATCCAGGGACAGGGTCCTTTTTT
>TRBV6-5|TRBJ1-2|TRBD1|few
CASKGQQPLGYGYTF
TGTGCCAGCAAGGGACAGCAGCCTCTTGGATATGGCTACACCTTC
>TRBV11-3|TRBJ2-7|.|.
CASSLSGTYEQYF
TGTGCCAGCTCCCTCTCGGGAACCTACGAGCAGTACTTC
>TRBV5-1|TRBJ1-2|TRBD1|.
CASSPGTGVYGYTF
TGCGCCAGCAGCCCGGGGACAGGGGTCTATGGCTACACCTTC
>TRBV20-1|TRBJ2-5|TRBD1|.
CSASLGGPQETQYF
TGCAGTGCTAGTTTAGGGGGCCCTCAAGAGACCCAGTACTTC
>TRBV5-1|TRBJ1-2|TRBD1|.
CASSRPSRGLNYGYTF
TGCGCCAGCAGCCGCCCCTCTAGGGGGCTTAACTATGGCTACACCTTC
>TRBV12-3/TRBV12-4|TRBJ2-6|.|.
CASILSGANVLTF
TGTGCCAGCATTCTATCTGGGGCCAACGTCCTGACTTTC
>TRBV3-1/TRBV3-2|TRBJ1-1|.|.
CASSQVGFEAFF
TGTGCCAGCAGCCAAGTCGGGTTCGAAGCTTTCTTT
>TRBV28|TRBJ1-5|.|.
CASTKRGGSGSNQPQHF
TGTGCCAGCACCAAACGGGGAGGAAGTGGAAGCAATCAGCCCCAGCATTTT
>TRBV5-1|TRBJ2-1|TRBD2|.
CASSLAHGRVPSYNEQFF
TGCGCCAGCAGCTTGGCTCACGGGAGGGTCCCCTCCTACAATGAGCAGTTCTTC
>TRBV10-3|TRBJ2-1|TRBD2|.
CAIRGLAGVVEQFF
TGTGCCATCAGAGGACTAGCGGGAGTAGTTGAGCAGTTCTTC
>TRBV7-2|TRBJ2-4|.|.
CASTPQVRHGNIQYF
TGTGCCAGCACTCCCCAGGTTCGACACGGAAACATTCAGTACTTC
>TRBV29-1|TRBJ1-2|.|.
CSVARTQASYGYTF
TGCAGCGTCGCCCGAACACAGGCCTCCTATGGCTACACCTTC
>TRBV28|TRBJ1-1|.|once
CASTKTGGAFF
TGTGCCAGCACTAAAACGGGGGGAGCTTTCTTT
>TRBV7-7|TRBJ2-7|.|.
CASSRGTGMVYEQYF
TGTGCCAGCAGCAGAGGCACGGGGATGGTCTACGAGCAGTACTTC
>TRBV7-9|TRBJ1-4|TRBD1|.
CASSLAGGGEKLFF
TGTGCCAGCAGCTTAGCAGGGGGCGGCGAAAAACTGTTTTTT
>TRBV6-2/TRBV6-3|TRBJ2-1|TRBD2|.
CASSPTGLAEQFF
TGTGCCAGCAGTCCAACTGGACTAGCGGAGCAGTTCTTC
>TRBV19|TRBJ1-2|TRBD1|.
CASRPPTGGFYGYTF
TGTGCCAGTAGACCCCCGACAGGGGGCTTCTATGGCTACACCTTC
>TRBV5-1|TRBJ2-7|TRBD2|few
CASSWSGTSGAYEQYF
TGCGCCAGCAGCTGGAGTGGGACTAGCGGTGCCTACGAGCAGTACTTC
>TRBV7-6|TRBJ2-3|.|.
CASSLGIQGSRTDTQYF
TGTGCCAGCAGCTTAGGGATCCAGGGCTCTCGCACAGATACGCAGTATTTT
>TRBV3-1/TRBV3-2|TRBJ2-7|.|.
CASSQDPAPTYEQYF
TGTGCCAGCAGCCAAGATCCTGCGCCTACCTACGAGCAGTACTTC
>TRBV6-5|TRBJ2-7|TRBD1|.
CASSLGGRLSYEQYF
TGTGCCAGCAGTTTAGGGGGCCGGTTGTCCTACGAGCAGTACTTC